This TCR beta chain was sequenced in a study of blood T cell repertoires in COVID-19. Study details: PBMCs, B-cell-depleted T cells, or T cells provided the cDNA or gDNA that made up the material.

In the source study's methods: The assay estimated nucleated cells by amplifying reference gene primers. Generated by immunoSEQ multiplex PCR, the TCRdb table keeps only in-frame clones and is missing some. V, J and clone size were drawn from that table, and D and trimming were deduced from the DNA. The sample yields some 250,000 clones, about four fifths seen once. The source material was peripheral blood. The clonotype originates from a man between 25 and 39 years old who had recovered from COVID-19.

The CDR3 nucleotides are TGTGCCAGCAGTCCGTGGACAGGGGGTTCGTTTGGCTACACCTTC. This codes for CASSPWTGGSFGYTF. The chain has TRBV6-5 and TRBJ1-2; TRBD1 agrees at 10 bases. CDR1 MNHEY and CDR2 SVGAGI come from the germline V gene. Trimming cost V 5 bases and J 7 bases; bases outside gene matches: 10. This CDR3 is 15 amino acids long.